This TCR beta chain originates from a study of T cells after yellow fever vaccination. Notes on the study in general: Post-booster repertoires contained most primary-vaccination clones again (roughly 95% CD4, about 88% CD8). The secondary response peaked faster, at day 5 versus 15, but was weaker.

Template switching with 5'RACE generated the TCR cDNA and added a universal primer site and UMIs. TCRdb ran MiXCR on the 5' RACE reads and lists one entry per CDR3 protein. The sample yields 500,000 to 650,000 distinct CDR3 sequences, roughly 12% seen once. CDR1 is KGHDR and CDR2 is SFDVKD in the germline V gene. The CDR3 length is 16 residues. V was pared by 4 bases and J by 4 bases, with 18 bases between. On this clonotype itself: The antigen is undetermined.

The V and J genes are TRBV24-1 and TRBJ2-5; possible D gene TRBD1, 6 bases. Sequencing used PBMCs, obtained on the day of the yellow fever booster vaccination. The origin of this receptor is a man under 40 who received the YFV17D yellow fever vaccine. DNA of the CDR3: TGTGCCACCAGTGACACTTCGACAGGTCCTAGAGAGACCCAGTACTTC. Translation: CATSDTSTGPRETQYF.